This TCR beta chain comes out of a study of T cells in localized non-small cell lung cancer. This clone was found a few times. Data came from immunoSEQ multiplex PCR; TCRdb stores just in-frame clones and leaves some out. Of 900 to 1,000 clones listed, 30% to 40% are singletons. The CDR3 length is 14 residues. V was pared by 2 bases and J by 3 bases, with 10 bases between. Germline V gene data show CDR1 as KGHSH and CDR2 as LQKENI. The V call is TRBV18, the J call TRBJ1-2, with D perhaps matching TRBD1 (6 bases). Sequencing used lung tumor tissue, obtained before any cancer treatment. This receptor was identified in a male donor aged 60 or over with stage II squamous cell lung carcinoma. The CDR3 spells CASSPSSGDYGYTF. CDR3 bases: TGTGCCAGCTCACCAAGTTCAGGGGACTATGGCTACACCTTC.